This T cell receptor beta chain comes out of a study of blood T cell repertoires in COVID-19 (dated by TCRdb to 2018 to 2020). Some background on the complete study: The collaborator samples originated in the United States, Italy and Spain and spanned the acute and convalescent phases of COVID-19. The prospective study material was composed of cDNA or gDNA derived from T cells, B-cell-depleted T cells, or PBMCs. Deeply sampled blood TCRbeta repertoires from subjects exposed to, actively infected with, or recovered from COVID-19 were included in the dataset. The repertoires were released in a freely available public database intended as a resource for research on the immune response to SARS-CoV-2. The samples were drawn from the first 160 participants of the ongoing ImmuneRACE study and from over a thousand subjects provided by 6 global collaborators. Nearly every sample came with metadata listing a de-identified subject ID, COVID-19 status, age in years and sex. Where available, HLA class I and class II types were obtained from metadata supplied by the sample provider rather than from assay-based typing. The study at large found these results: The amount of clinical and demographic metadata varied by source and participant and was provided uncurated.

The immunoSEQ Assay, a bias-controlled multiplex PCR, was used to amplify TCRbeta CDR3 regions from genomic DNA. In the original analysis: The number of nucleated cells in each sample was estimated by amplification of reference gene primers within the assay. To quantify the absolute abundance of each unique TCRbeta CDR3 rearrangement, sequence reads were collapsed and filtered. For each sample, productive Simpson clonality was calculated by taking the square root of Simpson's diversity index across productive rearrangements. TCRdb carries this immuneACCESS record with in-frame sequences only. Its versions omit some clonotypes, under half of them owing to an unresolved V gene in the studies checked, with the rest unexplained. V and J calls plus clone size are reproduced from that table; the DNA served to infer D and trimming. This sample has about 110,000 clones in its table, and approximately 84% of those were observed once. In total, the top ten clones hold 11% to 15% of the sample.

CDR1 SGHTA and CDR2 FQGNSA were looked up in the germline V gene. Spanning cysteine to phenylalanine, the CDR3 consists of 13 amino acids. CDR3 DNA only is kept here, 39 bases in frame from base 1. V and J lose 0 bases and 9 bases, and a span of 9 bases separates them. In regard to this clone: No antigen is known for it. Base-call qualities are not available, and no considerably larger clone is one nucleotide away.

The collaborating institutions used their own protocols to collect whole blood in K2EDTA tubes. For TCRbeta analysis, collaborator samples were shipped as frozen whole blood, as isolated PBMCs, or as DNA extracted from either sample type. The sequence came from a woman aged 55-69 years with acute or convalescent COVID-19. This receptor chain uses TRBV7-2 and TRBJ2-1; the D gene is unclear. Sequencing was performed on peripheral blood. DNA sequence: TGTGCCAGCAGCTTAGCGTGGCATGGTGAGCAGTTCTTC. The encoded protein is CASSLAWHGEQFF.